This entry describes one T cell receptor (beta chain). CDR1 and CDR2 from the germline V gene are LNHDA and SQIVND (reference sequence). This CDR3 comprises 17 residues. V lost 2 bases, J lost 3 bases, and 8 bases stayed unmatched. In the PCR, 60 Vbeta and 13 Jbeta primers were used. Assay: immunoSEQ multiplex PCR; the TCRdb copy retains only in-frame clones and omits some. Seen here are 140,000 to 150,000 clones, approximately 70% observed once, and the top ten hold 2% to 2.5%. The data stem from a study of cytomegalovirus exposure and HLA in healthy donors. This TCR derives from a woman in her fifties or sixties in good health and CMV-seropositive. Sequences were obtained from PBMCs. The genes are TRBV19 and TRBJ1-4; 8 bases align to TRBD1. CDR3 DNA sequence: TGTGCCAGTAGTATATTGGGACAGGAAAGAGCTAATGAAAAACTGTTTTTT. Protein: CASSILGQERANEKLFF.